This T cell receptor (beta chain) was sequenced during a study of blood T cell repertoires in COVID-19. About the research overall: The United States, Italy and Spain provided the acute and convalescent COVID-19 samples. The analysed material was cDNA or gDNA that came from T cells, B-cell-depleted T cells, or PBMCs.

In germline, CDR1 is MDHEN, CDR2 SYDVKM. V was pared by 2 bases and J by 7 bases, with 17 bases between. The CDR3 covers 15 residues. Data came from immunoSEQ multiplex PCR; TCRdb stores just in-frame clones and leaves some out. The repertoire holds 350,000 to 400,000 clones, with 85% to 90% as singletons. This TCR came from a man in his late teens or twenties who had recovered from COVID-19. The source material was PBMCs or T cells enriched from blood (not recorded which). This chain connects TRBV28 to TRBJ2-5, with TRBD2 as a possible D gene (5 bases). CDR3 sequence reads: CASSLVELARATQYF. Written as DNA, the CDR3 is TGTGCCAGCAGTTTAGTCGAGTTAGCGAGGGCGACCCAGTACTTC. Drawing the rest from reference TRBV28 and TRBJ2-5, the complete variable domain is DVKVTQSSRYLVKRTGEKVFLECVQDMDHENMFWYRQDPGLGLRLIYFSYDVKMKEKGDIPEGYSVSREKKERFSLILESASTNQTSMYLCASSLVELARATQYFGPGTRLLVL.